Described below is a single T cell receptor (beta chain) sequence and its context. What it binds is not known. Trimming cost V 4 bases and J 2 bases, with 9 bases left between them. The CDR3 extends over 13 amino acids. Germline assignment: CDR1 MNHEY and CDR2 SVGAGI. Each CDR3 protein is one row after TCRdb ran MiXCR on the reads. The profile shows approximately 270,000 distinct CDR3 sequences, approximately 22% of them singletons. These data are taken from a study of T cell repertoires in cytomegalovirus infection. Whole-study context: Researchers turned to recently identified HLA-C-restricted CMV epitopes as well as well-studied HLA-B-restricted ones.

The study's findings and limits: CMV carriers having the relevant HLA were flagged by cumulative public TCR beta family frequency. Clonotypes of TCR beta that were HLA-C-restricted and CMV-specific dominated the ex vivo response.

This receptor was identified in a human donor in good health (CMV status not recorded). Some clones in this sample may be carry-over from other donors' samples. The gene calls are TRBV6-5 and TRBJ2-7, with unresolved D. Sequencing was performed on cultured PBMCs, taken from culture after CMV antigen stimulation. CDR3: CASSLDGTYEQYF. For the CDR3, the DNA is TGTGCCAGCAGTTTGGACGGAACCTACGAGCAGTACTTC.